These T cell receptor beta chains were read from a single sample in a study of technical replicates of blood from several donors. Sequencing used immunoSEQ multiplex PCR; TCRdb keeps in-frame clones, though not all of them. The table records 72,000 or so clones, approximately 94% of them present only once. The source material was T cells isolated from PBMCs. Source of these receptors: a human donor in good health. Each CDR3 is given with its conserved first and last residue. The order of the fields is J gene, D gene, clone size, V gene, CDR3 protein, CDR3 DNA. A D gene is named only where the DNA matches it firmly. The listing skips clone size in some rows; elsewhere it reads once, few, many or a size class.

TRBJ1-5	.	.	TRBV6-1	CASSGEEHQPQHF	TGTGCCAGCAGTGGCGAAGAACATCAGCCCCAGCATTTT
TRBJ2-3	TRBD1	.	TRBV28	CASRDRGGTDTQYF	TGTGCCAGCAGGGACAGGGGGGGCACAGATACGCAGTATTTT
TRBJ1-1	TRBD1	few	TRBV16	CASSRRQGATEAFF	TGTGCCAGCAGCCGCCGACAGGGGGCCACTGAAGCTTTCTTT
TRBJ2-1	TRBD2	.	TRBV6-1	CASSVMSAGTSGYNEQFF	TGTGCCAGCAGTGTAATGTCAGCCGGGACTAGCGGTTACAATGAGCAGTTCTTC
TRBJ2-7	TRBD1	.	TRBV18	CASFTGGQGYEQYF	TGTGCCAGCTTTACTGGTGGACAGGGGTACGAGCAGTACTTC
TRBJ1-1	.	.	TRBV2	CASSGGTEAFF	TGTGCCAGCAGTGGAGGAACTGAAGCTTTCTTT
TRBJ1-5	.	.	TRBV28	CASSLNRIQPQHF	TGTGCCAGCAGTTTAAACAGGATTCAGCCCCAGCATTTT
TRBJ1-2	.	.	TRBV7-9	CASSSPLGGRRYGYTF	TGTGCCAGCAGCTCCCCGCTGGGAGGAAGAAGGTATGGCTACACCTTC
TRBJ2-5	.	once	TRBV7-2	CASSLNSQETQYF	TGTGCCAGCAGCTTAAACAGCCAAGAGACCCAGTACTTC
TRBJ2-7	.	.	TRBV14	CASSQEGGSSPSYEQYF	TGTGCCAGCAGCCAGGAAGGAGGGTCCTCCCCCTCCTACGAGCAGTACTTC
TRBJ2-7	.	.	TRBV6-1	CASSETQKRTSYEQYF	TGTGCCAGCAGTGAAACCCAGAAGCGGACGTCCTACGAGCAGTACTTC
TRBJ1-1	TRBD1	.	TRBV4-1	CASSQVAGTGTNTEAFF	TGCGCCAGCAGCCAAGTAGCTGGGACAGGGACGAACACTGAAGCTTTCTTT
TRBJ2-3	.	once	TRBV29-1	CSVVETTDTQYF	TGCAGCGTCGTGGAGACTACAGATACGCAGTATTTT
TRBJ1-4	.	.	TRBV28	CASSLFTPGGEKLFF	TGTGCCAGCAGTTTGTTTACGCCAGGTGGGGAAAAACTGTTTTTT
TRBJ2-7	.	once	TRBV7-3	CASSFDSLGSYEQYF	TGTGCCAGCAGCTTTGACAGTCTCGGCTCCTACGAGCAGTACTTC
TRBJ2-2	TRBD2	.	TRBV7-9	CASSYMREIGGELFF	TGTGCCAGCAGCTATATGCGGGAGATCGGCGGGGAGCTGTTTTTT
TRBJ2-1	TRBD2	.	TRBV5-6	CASSLEGSGRLNEQFF	TGTGCCAGCAGCTTAGAAGGCAGCGGGAGGTTAAATGAGCAGTTCTTC
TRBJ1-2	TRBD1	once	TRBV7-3	CASSPTGDYGYTF	TGTGCCAGCAGCCCAACAGGGGACTATGGCTACACCTTC
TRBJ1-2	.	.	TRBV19	CASSTSGYYGYTF	TGTGCCAGTAGTACCTCAGGGTACTATGGCTACACCTTC
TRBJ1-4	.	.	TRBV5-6	CASSINPGEEKLFF	TGTGCCAGCAGCATAAACCCAGGGGAGGAAAAACTGTTTTTT
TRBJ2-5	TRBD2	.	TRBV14	CASSQGWREPKETQYF	TGTGCCAGCAGCCAAGGTTGGCGGGAGCCGAAGGAGACCCAGTACTTC
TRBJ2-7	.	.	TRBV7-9	CASSLKAGEDEQYF	TGTGCCAGCAGCCTAAAGGCAGGGGAAGACGAGCAGTACTTC
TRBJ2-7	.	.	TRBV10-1	CASSGLTYEQYF	TGCGCCAGCTCTGGCCTCACCTACGAGCAGTACTTC
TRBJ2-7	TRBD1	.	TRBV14	CASSLGTGRYEQYF	TGTGCCAGCAGCCTGGGGACAGGACGCTACGAGCAGTACTTC
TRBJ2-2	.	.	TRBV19	CASKETGPNTGELFF	TGTGCCAGTAAAGAGACAGGACCAAACACCGGGGAGCTGTTTTTT
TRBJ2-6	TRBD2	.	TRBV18	CASAIAGASGANVLTF	TGTGCCAGTGCCATAGCGGGAGCCTCTGGGGCCAACGTCCTGACTTTC